A single sample is the source of the 17 T cell receptor beta chains below, sequenced in a study of blood T cells in healthy people across ages. The authors ran a second PCR of about 7 to 11 cycles using a sample-barcoded 5' primer and a J-beta primer mix. TCRdb used MiXCR to reprocess the 5' RACE reads, holding one entry per CDR3 protein. The repertoire holds about 680,000 distinct CDR3 sequences, with around 49% as singletons. Sequenced input: blood. These TCRs come from a woman aged 55-75 years in good health.

The V call is TRBV29-1, the J call TRBJ2-1, with 7 bases fitting TRBD2. V gave up 4 bases and J gave up 9 bases; unmatched junction bases: 9. Germline V gene sequence: CDR1 SQVTM, CDR2 ANQGSEA. This CDR3 comprises 13 residues. The CDR3 reads CSVGAGDGGEQFF. The CDR3 region has the DNA TGCAGCGTTGGGGCGGGAGATGGCGGTGAGCAGTTCTTC.

This clonotype has only a few counts. One end of the junction does not line up with germline, which may come from a read error. This chain connects TRBV7-9 to TRBJ2-5; 10 nucleotides line up with TRBD2. Looked up from germline, CDR1 is SEHNR and CDR2 is FQNEAQ (reference sequence). This CDR3 is built from 15 residues. CDR3: CASSSGAGGGETQYF. The DNA for the CDR3 is TGTGCCAGTAGCTCGGGAGCGGGAGGGGGAGAGACCCAGTACTTC.

V gene TRBV29-1 combines with J gene TRBJ1-2; a possible D gene is TRBD1 (5 bases). Germline assignment: CDR1 SQVTM and CDR2 ANQGSEA. The V end was cut by 3 bases, the J end by 7 bases, with 18 bases between. CDR3 length equals 14 residues. CDR3: CSVEVEPGSLGYTF. In DNA form, the CDR3 reads TGCAGCGTTGAGGTTGAGCCAGGGAGTCTTGGCTACACCTTC.

Only a few counts were recorded for this clonotype. This chain uses TRBV18 with TRBJ1-2, with D maybe TRBD1 (6 bases). CDR1 and CDR2 (germline): KGHSH, LQKENI. There are 15 residues in the CDR3. Trimming removed 4 bases at V and 0 bases at J, with 12 bases between. The CDR3 spells CASSHRDTANYGYTF. The CDR3 nucleotides read TGTGCCAGCTCACACCGGGACACTGCTAACTATGGCTACACCTTC.

This clonotype has at least ten counts. V is TRBV29-1 and J is TRBJ2-7, with TRBD2 as a possible D gene (6 bases). Germline CDR1 and CDR2: SQVTM and ANQGSEA. Trimming shortened V by 7 bases and J by 3 bases, and 10 bases separated the two germline ends. The CDR3 runs to 11 residues. CDR3 sequence (DNA): TGCAGCGCATCGACTAGCTACGAGCAGTACTTC. This encodes CSASTSYEQYF.

The chain is built from TRBV4-3 and TRBJ2-3, with 11 bases that match TRBD2. V trimming: 0 bases; J trimming: 5 bases; junction bases outside the gene matches: 4. Germline CDR1 reads LGHNA; CDR2 reads YSLEER. The CDR3 spans 16 residues. CDR3 in DNA: TGCGCCAGCAGCCAAGAGGCTAGCGGGAGGAGAGATACGCAGTATTTT. Amino acids: CASSQEASGRRDTQYF.

This chain joins TRBV4-3 and TRBJ2-3; no clear D gene. V was trimmed by 2 bases and J by 2 bases, leaving 11 bases between them. The V gene's germline CDR1 is LGHNA and CDR2 YSLEER. This CDR3 region has 15 residues. The CDR3, as DNA: TGCGCCAGCAGCCAATCCGTGACGGACACAGATACGCAGTATTTT. Amino acid sequence: CASSQSVTDTDTQYF.

V gene TRBV6-1 combines with J gene TRBJ2-1; 9 bases map to TRBD1. Trimming cost V 6 bases and J 5 bases; bases outside gene matches: 5. Germline V gives CDR1 MNHNS, CDR2 SASEGT. CDR3 length: 14 amino acids. Here the CDR3 reads CASRTDRGDNEQFF. CDR3 DNA: TGTGCCAGCAGGACGGACAGGGGCGACAATGAGCAGTTCTTC.

The chain uses TRBV27 and TRBJ2-1; 7 bases fit TRBD1. The V gene end was trimmed by 7 bases and the J gene end by 2 bases; junction bases not matched to a gene: 2. The length of the CDR3 is 13 residues. From germline, CDR1 is MNHEY and CDR2 SMNVEV (reference sequence). CDR3 in amino acids: CASKGQTYNEQFF. Here the CDR3 DNA reads TGTGCCAGCAAGGGACAGACCTACAATGAGCAGTTCTTC.

The chain is built from TRBV6-6 and TRBJ1-2; 9 bases fit TRBD1. Trimming cost V 6 bases and J 5 bases; bases outside gene matches: 10. There are 15 residues in the CDR3. The V gene's germline CDR1 is MNHNY and CDR2 SVGAGI (reference sequence). CDR3 region: CASRETGTGWYGYTF. The CDR3 nucleotides are TGTGCCAGCAGGGAAACCGGGACAGGGTGGTATGGCTACACCTTC.

This clonotype was recorded a few times. The chain is built from TRBV20-1 and TRBJ2-1, with 10 bases identical to TRBD2. This CDR3 comprises 14 residues. Per germline, CDR1 DFQATT and CDR2 SNEGSKA (reference sequence). J was trimmed by 5 bases and V by 6 bases; bases with no gene match: 7. In DNA form, the CDR3 reads TGCAGTGCCTTCGGACTAGCGGAGGACAATGAGCAGTTCTTC. This gives the protein CSAFGLAEDNEQFF.

This rearrangement joins TRBV20-1 to TRBJ1-5; 12 bases map to TRBD1. The junction had 6 bases not matched to a gene; V was cut back by 5 bases and J by 7 bases. From germline, CDR1 is DFQATT and CDR2 SNEGSKA (reference sequence). CDR3 length equals 14 residues. The CDR3: CSARGQGAGQPQHF. CDR3 sequence (DNA): TGCAGTGCTCGGGGACAGGGGGCCGGGCAGCCCCAGCATTTT.

Concerning this clonotype itself: This may be a read error: a much more frequent sequence differs by one nucleotide. The chain has TRBV7-2 and TRBJ1-4, with D perhaps matching TRBD1 (6 bases). The germline CDR1 and CDR2 sequences are SGHTA and FQGNSA. The CDR3 totals 15 residues. Trimming stripped 2 bases from V and 5 bases from J, with 12 bases between. CDR3: CASSLRGQLNEKLFF. As DNA, the CDR3 is TGTGCCAGCAGCTTACGAGGACAGCTAAATGAAAAACTGTTTTTT.

The rearrangement uses TRBV28 and TRBJ2-7; the D gene is possibly TRBD1 (6 bases). This CDR3 spans 15 amino acids. Trimming removed 5 bases at V and 3 bases at J, with 17 bases between. From germline, CDR1 is MDHEN and CDR2 SYDVKM. The CDR3 reads CASSTTGSNNYEQYF. The CDR3 DNA sequence: TGTGCCAGCAGTACCACAGGGAGTAATAACTACGAGCAGTACTTC.

The chain couples TRBV7-9 to TRBJ2-1; D is possibly TRBD1 (6 bases). The CDR3 is 15 residues long. Per germline, CDR1 SEHNR and CDR2 FQNEAQ (reference sequence). Trimming shortened V by 1 base and J by 8 bases, and 15 bases separated the two germline ends. The CDR3 sequence is CASSLGGRGSHEQFF. The CDR3 region has the DNA TGTGCCAGCAGCTTAGGCGGAAGGGGGAGCCATGAGCAGTTCTTC.

The chain links TRBV4-1 to TRBJ2-4; no clear D gene. The CDR3 spans 14 residues. V was cut by 1 base and J by 5 bases, with 9 bases left in between. The germline CDR1 and CDR2 sequences are MGHRA and YSYEKL. The CDR3 loop is CASSQVGPENIQYF. CDR3 DNA: TGCGCCAGCAGCCAAGTGGGTCCCGAAAACATTCAGTACTTC.

At least ten counts were recorded for this clonotype. The CDR3 region has the DNA TGCAGTGCTAGGCGGGGAGGACTGAACACCGGGGAGCTGTTTTTT. This gives the protein CSARRGGLNTGELFF. The gene calls are TRBV20-1 and TRBJ2-2; D perhaps matches TRBD2 (6 bases). The germline gives CDR1 DFQATT, CDR2 SNEGSKA (reference sequence). The ends were cut back, 3 bases at V and 1 base at J, with 12 bases in the middle. The CDR3 contains 15 residues.